This TCR beta chain comes out of a study of blood T cell repertoires in COVID-19. Original data processing: Scientists estimated how many nucleated cells there were by amplifying reference gene primers. Sequenced by immunoSEQ multiplex PCR; TCRdb stores in-frame clones only, minus some. V and J calls and clone size are as listed in that table; D and trimming were resolved from the DNA. The data hold more than 250,000 clones, with 75% to 90% observed a single time. Trimming shortened V by 0 bases and J by 1 base, and 10 bases separated the two germline ends. Per the germline V gene, CDR1 is SGHRS and CDR2 is YFSETQ. The CDR3 has 15 residues.

The receptor comes from a human donor in a cohort sampled during active COVID-19. Material: peripheral blood. This chain links TRBV5-1 with TRBJ1-1; D possibly corresponds to TRBD1 (6 bases). The CDR3 loop is CASSLVQGPNTEAFF. In nucleotides, the CDR3 is TGCGCCAGCAGCTTGGTTCAGGGGCCGAACACTGAAGCTTTCTTT.